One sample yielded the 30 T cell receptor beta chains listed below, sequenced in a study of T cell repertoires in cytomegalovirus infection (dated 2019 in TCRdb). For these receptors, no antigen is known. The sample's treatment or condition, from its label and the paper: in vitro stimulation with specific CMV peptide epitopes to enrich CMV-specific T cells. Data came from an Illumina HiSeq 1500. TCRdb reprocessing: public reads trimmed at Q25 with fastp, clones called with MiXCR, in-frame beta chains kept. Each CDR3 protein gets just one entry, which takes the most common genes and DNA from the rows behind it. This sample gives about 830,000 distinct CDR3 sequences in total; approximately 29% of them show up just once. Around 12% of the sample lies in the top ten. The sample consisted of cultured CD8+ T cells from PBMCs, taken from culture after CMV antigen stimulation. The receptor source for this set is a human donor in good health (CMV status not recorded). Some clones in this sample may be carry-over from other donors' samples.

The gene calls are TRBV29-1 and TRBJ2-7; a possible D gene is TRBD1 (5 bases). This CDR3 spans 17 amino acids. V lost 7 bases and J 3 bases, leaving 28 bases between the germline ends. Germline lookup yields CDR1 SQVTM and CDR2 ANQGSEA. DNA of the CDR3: TGCAGCGCCGTTGGTCGGCGAACAGGTCCTAAAGACTACGAGCAGTACTTC. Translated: CSAVGRRTGPKDYEQYF.

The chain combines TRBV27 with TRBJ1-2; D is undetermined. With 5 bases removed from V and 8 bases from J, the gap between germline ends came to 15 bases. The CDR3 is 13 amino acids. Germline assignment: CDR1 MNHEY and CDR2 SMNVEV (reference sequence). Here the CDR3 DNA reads TGTGCCAGCAGTCCCTCCGGAACGTACGGCTACACCTTC. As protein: CASSPSGTYGYTF.

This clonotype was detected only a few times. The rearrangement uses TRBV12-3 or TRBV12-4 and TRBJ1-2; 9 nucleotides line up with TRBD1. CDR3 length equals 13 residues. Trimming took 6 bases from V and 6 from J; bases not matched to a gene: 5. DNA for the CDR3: TGTGCCAGCAGGGAACAGGGGGCGGATGGCTACACCTTC. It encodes CASREQGADGYTF.

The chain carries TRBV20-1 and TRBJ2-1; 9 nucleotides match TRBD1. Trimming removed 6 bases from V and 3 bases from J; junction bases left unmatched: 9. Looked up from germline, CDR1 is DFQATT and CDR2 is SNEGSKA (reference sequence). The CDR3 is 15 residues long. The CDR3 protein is CSARRRDRVYNEQFF. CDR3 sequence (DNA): TGCAGTGCCAGGAGAAGGGACAGGGTCTACAATGAGCAGTTCTTC.

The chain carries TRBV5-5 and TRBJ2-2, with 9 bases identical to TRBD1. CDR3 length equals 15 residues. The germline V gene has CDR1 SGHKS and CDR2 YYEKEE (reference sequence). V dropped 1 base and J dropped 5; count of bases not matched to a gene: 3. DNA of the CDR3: TGTGCCAGCAGCTTGAGGACAGGGGTAACCGGGGAGCTGTTTTTT. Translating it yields CASSLRTGVTGELFF.

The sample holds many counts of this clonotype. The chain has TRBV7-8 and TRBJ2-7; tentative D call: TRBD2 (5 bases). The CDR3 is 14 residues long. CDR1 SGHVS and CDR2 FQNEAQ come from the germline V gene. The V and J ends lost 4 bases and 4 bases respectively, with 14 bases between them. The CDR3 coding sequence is TGTGCCAGCAGCTCAGGACTCTTAGTATACGAGCAGTACTTC. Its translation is CASSSGLLVYEQYF.

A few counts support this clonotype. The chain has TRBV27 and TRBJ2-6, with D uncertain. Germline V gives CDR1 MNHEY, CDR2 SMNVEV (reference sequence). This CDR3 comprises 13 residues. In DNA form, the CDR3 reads TGTGTCTCCTCTTGGTCTGGGGCCAACGTCCTGACTTTC. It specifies CVSSWSGANVLTF.

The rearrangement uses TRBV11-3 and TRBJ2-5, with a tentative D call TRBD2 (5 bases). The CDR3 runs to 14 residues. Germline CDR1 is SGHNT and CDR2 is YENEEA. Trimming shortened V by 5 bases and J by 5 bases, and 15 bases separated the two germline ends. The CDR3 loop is CASSPFGVSETQYF. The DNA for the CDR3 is TGTGCCAGCAGCCCCTTCGGGGTCTCCGAGACCCAGTACTTC.

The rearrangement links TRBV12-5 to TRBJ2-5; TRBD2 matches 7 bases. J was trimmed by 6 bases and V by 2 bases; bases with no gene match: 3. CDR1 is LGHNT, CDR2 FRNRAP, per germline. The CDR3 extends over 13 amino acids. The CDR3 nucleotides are TGTGCTAGTGGTTTGACTAGCGTCCAGACCCAGTACTTC. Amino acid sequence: CASGLTSVQTQYF.

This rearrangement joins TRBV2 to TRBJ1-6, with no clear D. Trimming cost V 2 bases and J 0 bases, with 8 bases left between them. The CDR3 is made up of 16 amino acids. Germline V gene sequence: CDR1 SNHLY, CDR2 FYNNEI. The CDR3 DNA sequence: TGTGCCAGCAGTGAATCCCTGAGCTCCTATAATTCACCCCTCCACTTT. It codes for CASSESLSSYNSPLHF.

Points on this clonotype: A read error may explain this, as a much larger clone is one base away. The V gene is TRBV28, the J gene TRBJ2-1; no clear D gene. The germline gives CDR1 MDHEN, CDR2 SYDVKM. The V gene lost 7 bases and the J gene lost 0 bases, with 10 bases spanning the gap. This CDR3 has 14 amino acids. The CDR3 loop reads CASTFPGSYNEQFF. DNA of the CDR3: TGTGCCAGCACCTTCCCCGGCTCCTACAATGAGCAGTTCTTC. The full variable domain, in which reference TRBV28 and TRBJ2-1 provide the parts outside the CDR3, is DVKVTQSSRYLVKRTGEKVFLECVQDMDHENMFWYRQDPGLGLRLIYFSYDVKMKEKGDIPEGYSVSREKKERFSLILESASTNQTSMYLCASTFPGSYNEQFFGPGTRLTVL.

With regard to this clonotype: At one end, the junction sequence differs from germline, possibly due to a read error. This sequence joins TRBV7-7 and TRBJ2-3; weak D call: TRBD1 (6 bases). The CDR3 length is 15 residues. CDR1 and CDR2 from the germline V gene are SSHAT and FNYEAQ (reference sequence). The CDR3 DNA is TGTGCTAGCACTCCTCAGGGGCTCAGCACAGATACGCAGTATTTT. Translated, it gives CASTPQGLSTDTQYF.

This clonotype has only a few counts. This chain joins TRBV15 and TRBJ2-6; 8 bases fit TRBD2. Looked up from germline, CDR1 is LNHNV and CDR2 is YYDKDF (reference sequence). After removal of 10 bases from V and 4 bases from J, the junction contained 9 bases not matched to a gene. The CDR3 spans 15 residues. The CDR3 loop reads CAIQAGGGGANVLTF. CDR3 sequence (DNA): TGTGCCATTCAGGCGGGAGGCGGCGGGGCCAACGTCCTGACTTTC.

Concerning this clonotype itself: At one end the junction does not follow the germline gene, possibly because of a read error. This chain's CDR3 is CGSSRDGGFGNTIYF. The CDR3 DNA is TGTGGCAGCAGCAGAGATGGGGGCTTCGGAAACACCATATATTTT. The chain uses TRBV7-4 and TRBJ1-3; possible D gene TRBD1, 6 bases. The CDR3 sequence is 15 residues long. Per the germline V gene, CDR1 is SGHVT and CDR2 is SQSDAQ. The variable domain in full, with the rest retrieved from reference TRBV7-4 and TRBJ1-3, is GAGVSQSPRYKVAKRGRDVALRCDSISGHVTLYWYRQTLGQGSEVLTYSQSDAQRDKSGRPSGRFSAERPERSVSTLKIQRTEQGDSAVYLCGSSRDGGFGNTIYFGEGSWLTVV.

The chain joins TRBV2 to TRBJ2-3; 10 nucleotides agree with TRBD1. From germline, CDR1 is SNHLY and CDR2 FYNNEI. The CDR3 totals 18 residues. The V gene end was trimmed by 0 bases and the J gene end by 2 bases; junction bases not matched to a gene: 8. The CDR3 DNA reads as TGTGCCAGCAGTGAAGCGATTGGGACAGGGGTTGACACAGATACGCAGTATTTT. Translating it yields CASSEAIGTGVDTDTQYF.

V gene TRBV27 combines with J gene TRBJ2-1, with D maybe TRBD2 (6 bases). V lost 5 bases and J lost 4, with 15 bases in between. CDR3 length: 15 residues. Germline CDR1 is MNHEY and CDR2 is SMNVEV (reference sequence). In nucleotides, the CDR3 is TGTGCCAGCAGTCCCGGGACGGGAGAATACAATGAGCAGTTCTTC. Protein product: CASSPGTGEYNEQFF.

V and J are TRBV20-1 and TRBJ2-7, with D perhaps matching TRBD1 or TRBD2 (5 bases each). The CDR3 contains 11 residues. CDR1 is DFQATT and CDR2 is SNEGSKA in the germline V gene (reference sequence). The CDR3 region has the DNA TGCAGTGCTCCCGGGACCAAGACCCCCCGGGTC. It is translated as CSAPGTKTPRV.

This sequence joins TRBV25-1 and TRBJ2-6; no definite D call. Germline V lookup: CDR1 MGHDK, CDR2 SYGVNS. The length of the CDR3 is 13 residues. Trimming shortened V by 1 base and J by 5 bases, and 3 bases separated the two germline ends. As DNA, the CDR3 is TGTGCCAGCAGTGAATGGAGGGCCAACGTCCTGACTTTC. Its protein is CASSEWRANVLTF.

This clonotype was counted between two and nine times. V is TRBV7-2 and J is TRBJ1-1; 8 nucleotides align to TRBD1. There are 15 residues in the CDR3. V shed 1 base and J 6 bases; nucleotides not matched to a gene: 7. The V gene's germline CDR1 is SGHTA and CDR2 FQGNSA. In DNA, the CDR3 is TGTGCCAGCAGCTTAGTTGCAGGGGGCTTGGCTGAAGCTTTCTTT. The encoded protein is CASSLVAGGLAEAFF.

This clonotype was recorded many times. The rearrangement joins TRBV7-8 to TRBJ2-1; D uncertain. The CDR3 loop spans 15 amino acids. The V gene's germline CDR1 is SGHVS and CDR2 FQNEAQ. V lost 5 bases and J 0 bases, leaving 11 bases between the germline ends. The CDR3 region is CASSPTASSYNEQFF. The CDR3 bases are TGTGCCAGCAGCCCCACAGCGAGCTCCTACAATGAGCAGTTCTTC.

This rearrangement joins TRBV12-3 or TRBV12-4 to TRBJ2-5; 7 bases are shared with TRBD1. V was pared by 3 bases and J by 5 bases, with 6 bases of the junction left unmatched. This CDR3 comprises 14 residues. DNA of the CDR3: TGTGCCAGCAGTTTTATACAGGGGATGGAGACCCAGTACTTC. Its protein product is CASSFIQGMETQYF.

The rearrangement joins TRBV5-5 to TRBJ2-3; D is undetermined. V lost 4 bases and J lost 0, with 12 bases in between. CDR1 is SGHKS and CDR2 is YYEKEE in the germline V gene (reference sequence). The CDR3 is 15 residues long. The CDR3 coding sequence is TGTGCCAGCAGCCCGTCTCCGGCTAGCACAGATACGCAGTATTTT. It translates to CASSPSPASTDTQYF.

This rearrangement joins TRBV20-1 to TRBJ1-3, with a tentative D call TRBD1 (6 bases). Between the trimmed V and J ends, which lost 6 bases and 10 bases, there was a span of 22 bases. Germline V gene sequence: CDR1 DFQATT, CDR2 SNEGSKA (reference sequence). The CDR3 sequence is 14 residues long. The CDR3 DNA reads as TGCAGTGCAAGAACAGACAGGCCCCATGATACCATATATTTT. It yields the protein CSARTDRPHDTIYF.

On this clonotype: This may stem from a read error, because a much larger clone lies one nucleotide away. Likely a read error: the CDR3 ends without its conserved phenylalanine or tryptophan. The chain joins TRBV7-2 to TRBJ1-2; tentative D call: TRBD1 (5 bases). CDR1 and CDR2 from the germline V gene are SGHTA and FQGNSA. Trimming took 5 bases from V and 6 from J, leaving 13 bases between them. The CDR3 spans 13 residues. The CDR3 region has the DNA TGTGCCAGCAGCCGGGGCCCGGGGGATGGCTACACCTTA. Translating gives CASSRGPGDGYTL.

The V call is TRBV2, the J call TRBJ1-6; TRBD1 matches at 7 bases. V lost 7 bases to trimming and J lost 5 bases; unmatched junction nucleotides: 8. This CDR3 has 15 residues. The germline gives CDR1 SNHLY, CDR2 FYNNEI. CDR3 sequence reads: CASTRRDSNNSPLHF. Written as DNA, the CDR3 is TGTGCCAGCACCCGCCGGGACAGTAATAATTCACCCCTCCACTTT.

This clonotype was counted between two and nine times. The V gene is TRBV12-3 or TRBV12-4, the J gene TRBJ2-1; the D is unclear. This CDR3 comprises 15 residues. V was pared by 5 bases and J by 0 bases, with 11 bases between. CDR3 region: CASSAHPGSYNEQFF. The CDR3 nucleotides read TGTGCCAGCAGTGCCCACCCGGGCTCCTACAATGAGCAGTTCTTC.

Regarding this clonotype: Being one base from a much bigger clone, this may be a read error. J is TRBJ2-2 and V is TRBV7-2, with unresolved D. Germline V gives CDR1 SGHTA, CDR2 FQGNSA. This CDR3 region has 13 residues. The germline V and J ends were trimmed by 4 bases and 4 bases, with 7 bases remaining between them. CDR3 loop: CASSSWVTGELFF. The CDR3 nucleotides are TGTGCCAGCAGCTCCTGGGTCACCGGGGAGCTGTTTTTT.

The CDR3, as DNA: TGTGCCAGCAGCTTCTCGACAGGGGTTGGGGAGACCCAGTACTTC. Amino acid sequence: CASSFSTGVGETQYF. The chain combines TRBV7-9 with TRBJ2-5; TRBD1 agrees at 8 bases. The CDR3 contains 15 residues. The J segment lost 5 bases and the V segment lost 3 bases, leaving 8 bases of the junction unmatched. Germline lookup yields CDR1 SEHNR and CDR2 FQNEAQ (reference sequence).

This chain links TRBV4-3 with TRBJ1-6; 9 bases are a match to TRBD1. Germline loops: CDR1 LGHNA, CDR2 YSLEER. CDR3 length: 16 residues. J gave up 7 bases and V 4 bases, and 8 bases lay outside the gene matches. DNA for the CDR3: TGCGCCAGCAGCCTCTACGACGACAGGGGGAATTCACCCCTCCACTTT. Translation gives CASSLYDDRGNSPLHF.

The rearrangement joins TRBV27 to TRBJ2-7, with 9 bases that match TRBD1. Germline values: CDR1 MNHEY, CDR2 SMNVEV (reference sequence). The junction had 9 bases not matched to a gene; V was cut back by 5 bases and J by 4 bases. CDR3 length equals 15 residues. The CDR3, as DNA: TGTGCCAGCAGTCCCTGGACAGGGGACCTATACGAGCAGTACTTC. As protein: CASSPWTGDLYEQYF.